These T cell receptor beta chains were read from a single sample in a study of blood T cell repertoires in COVID-19. Profiled with immunoSEQ multiplex PCR; TCRdb holds only in-frame clones, not every one. The data contain about 76,000 clones, 88% of them singletons. Sequencing was done on a sample of peripheral blood. Receptors originate from a man aged 45-60 years with active COVID-19. Both conserved end residues are part of each CDR3. The D gene is left open where the match is weak. The size of a clone is reported for some rows only, either as once, few or many, or as a class for expanded clones.

D gene	V gene	clone size	J gene	CDR3 protein	CDR3 DNA
TRBD2	TRBV2	-	TRBJ2-6	CASSVSRTSGSGANVLTF	TGTGCCAGCAGTGTTAGTAGGACTAGCGGGAGTGGGGCCAACGTCCTGACTTTC
-	TRBV7-2	-	TRBJ2-2	CASSPRSDGELFF	TGTGCCAGCAGCCCTAGGTCGGACGGGGAGCTGTTTTTT
TRBD2	TRBV5-5	-	TRBJ2-3	CASSSRFIRGGSTDTQYF	TGTGCCAGCAGCTCCCGTTTTATTCGGGGCGGGAGTACAGATACGCAGTATTTT
-	TRBV7-2	-	TRBJ1-1	CASSLDVLGGTKAFF	TGTGCCAGCAGCTTAGATGTATTGGGAGGGACGAAAGCTTTCTTT
TRBD2	TRBV4-3	-	TRBJ2-7	CASSTRGGEYEQYF	TGCGCCAGCAGCACCCGGGGAGGGGAGTACGAGCAGTACTTC
TRBD1	TRBV3-1/TRBV3-2	-	TRBJ2-7	CASSQGPGGRNEQYF	TGTGCCAGCAGCCAAGGGCCAGGGGGTCGGAACGAGCAGTACTTC
-	TRBV7-9	-	TRBJ1-2	CASSLEEGGGPRGYTF	TGTGCCAGCAGCTTAGAGGAGGGGGGGGGTCCCCGCGGCTACACCTTC
-	TRBV25-1	-	TRBJ2-5	CASSANYETQYF	TGTGCCAGCAGTGCAAACTATGAGACCCAGTACTTC
-	TRBV27	-	TRBJ2-3	CASSLLETRGTDTQYF	TGTGCCAGCAGTCTCCTGGAGACCCGTGGCACAGATACGCAGTATTTT
TRBD1	TRBV7-6	-	TRBJ2-7	CASSPGTGGSYEQYF	TGTGCCAGCAGCCCAGGGACAGGGGGTTCTTACGAGCAGTACTTC
-	TRBV6-1	-	TRBJ1-3	CASSEGQSGNTIYF	TGTGCCAGCAGTGAAGGGCAGTCTGGAAACACCATATATTTT
-	TRBV19	-	TRBJ2-7	CASSTGLQTYEQYF	TGTGCCAGTAGTACGGGACTCCAAACCTACGAGCAGTACTTC
-	TRBV19	once	TRBJ1-1	CASQGTEAFF	TGTGCCAGCCAGGGGACTGAAGCTTTCTTT
-	TRBV2	-	TRBJ1-5	CASRGHQGSNQPQHF	TGTGCCAGCAGAGGCCACCAGGGGAGCAATCAGCCCCAGCATTTT
-	TRBV10-3	-	TRBJ1-1	CAISESTGLNTEAFF	TGTGCCATCAGTGAGTCAACAGGGCTTAACACTGAAGCTTTCTTT
TRBD1	TRBV6-5	-	TRBJ1-4	CASTRDRTNEKLFF	TGTGCCAGCACCCGGGACAGGACTAATGAAAAACTGTTTTTT
-	TRBV5-4	-	TRBJ2-5	CASSRWGVSQETQYF	TGTGCCAGCAGCCGTTGGGGGGTGAGCCAAGAGACCCAGTACTTC
-	TRBV28	few	TRBJ2-2	CASSLGGYTGELFF	TGTGCCAGCAGTTTAGGCGGTTACACCGGGGAGCTGTTTTTT
-	TRBV4-3	-	TRBJ1-2	CASSQGGSYYGYTF	TGCGCCAGCAGCCAAGGGGGCAGCTACTATGGCTACACCTTC
TRBD2	TRBV27	-	TRBJ2-5	CASSLGGGGAIDF	TGTGCCAGCAGTTTAGGAGGCGGGGGGGCTATAGACTTC
-	TRBV19	-	TRBJ2-7	CASSAKILYEQYF	TGTGCCAGTAGTGCAAAAATCCTATACGAGCAGTACTTC
TRBD1	TRBV2	few	TRBJ2-3	CASSAGTGSTDTQYF	TGTGCCAGCAGTGCCGGGACAGGGAGCACAGATACGCAGTATTTT
TRBD1	TRBV6-2/TRBV6-3	-	TRBJ1-5	CASSSYGGQGNQPQHF	TGTGCCAGCAGTAGCTACGGGGGACAGGGGAATCAGCCCCAGCATTTT
TRBD1	TRBV19	-	TRBJ2-2	CASRGQENTGELFF	TGTGCCAGTCGTGGACAGGAGAACACCGGGGAGCTGTTTTTT
TRBD1	TRBV7-7	-	TRBJ2-2	CASSLAGTVPGELFF	TGTGCTAGCAGCTTAGCCGGGACAGTTCCCGGGGAGCTGTTTTTT
-	TRBV27	once	TRBJ2-2	CASSLSRGLGSGELFF	TGTGCCAGCAGTTTATCGAGGGGGTTAGGGTCCGGGGAGCTGTTTTTT
TRBD1	TRBV28	once	TRBJ1-4	CASSLWGRGATNEKLFF	TGTGCCAGCAGTTTATGGGGCAGGGGGGCAACTAATGAAAAACTGTTTTTT
TRBD1	TRBV5-5	-	TRBJ1-2	CASSLGSTGGAASYTF	TGTGCCAGCAGCTTGGGCTCTACAGGGGGCGCAGCCAGCTACACCTTC
-	TRBV9	-	TRBJ2-1	CASSVAGSGGQFF	TGTGCCAGCAGCGTAGCTGGCTCCGGCGGGCAGTTCTTC
TRBD2	TRBV6-6	-	TRBJ2-1	CASSSPLAGEYDEQFF	TGTGCCAGCAGTTCCCCCCTAGCGGGAGAGTACGATGAGCAGTTCTTC
TRBD1	TRBV7-6	once	TRBJ1-6	CASSLLGQGSSYNSPLHF	TGTGCCAGCAGCTTACTAGGACAGGGCAGCTCCTATAATTCACCCCTCCACTTT
-	TRBV18	-	TRBJ1-4	CASSQGVKEKLFF	TGTGCCAGCTCACAGGGGGTAAAAGAAAAACTGTTTTTT
-	TRBV5-1	-	TRBJ1-1	CASSPTSTGTEAFF	TGCGCCAGCAGCCCAACATCAACGGGCACTGAAGCTTTCTTT
TRBD1	TRBV6-5	once	TRBJ2-7	CASSPSGTEIYEQYF	TGTGCCAGCAGTCCGTCCGGGACAGAGATCTACGAGCAGTACTTC
TRBD1	TRBV7-2	-	TRBJ2-5	CASSSGQVTYQETQYF	TGTGCCAGCAGCTCCGGACAGGTGACTTACCAAGAGACCCAGTACTTC
TRBD2	TRBV7-2	-	TRBJ2-5	CASSSASGRAETQYF	TGTGCCAGCAGCTCGGCTAGCGGGAGAGCGGAGACCCAGTACTTC
-	TRBV9	-	TRBJ1-3	CASSRSRDSGNTIYF	TGTGCCAGCAGCAGGAGCAGGGACTCTGGAAACACCATATATTTT
-	TRBV30	-	TRBJ2-7	CAWSGIGQGYEQYF	TGTGCCTGGAGTGGGATCGGGCAGGGCTACGAGCAGTACTTC
-	TRBV12-3/TRBV12-4	few	TRBJ2-6	CASSFGMAVLTF	TGTGCCAGCAGTTTTGGTATGGCCGTCCTGACTTTC
-	TRBV30	-	TRBJ1-1	CAWSVRGRTEAFF	TGTGCCTGGAGTGTAAGGGGCCGGACTGAAGCTTTCTTT
-	TRBV5-1	-	TRBJ1-1	CASSLGGDTEAFF	TGCGCCAGCAGCTTGGGCGGGGACACTGAAGCTTTCTTT
-	TRBV25-1	-	TRBJ2-3	CASSNSYTDTQYF	TGTGCCAGTTCGAACTCCTACACAGATACGCAGTATTTT
-	TRBV19	-	TRBJ1-6	CASGVGGLFSPLHF	TGTGCCAGTGGGGTGGGGGGACTGTTTTCACCCCTCCACTTT
TRBD1	TRBV7-2	-	TRBJ2-2	CASSLPPGQGVAGELFF	TGTGCCAGCAGCTTACCCCCCGGACAGGGGGTTGCCGGGGAGCTGTTTTTT
TRBD1	TRBV5-1	-	TRBJ1-4	CASSPQTGGEKLFF	TGCGCCAGCAGCCCTCAGACAGGGGGTGAAAAACTGTTTTTT
-	TRBV6-5	-	TRBJ1-5	CATSDSYNQPQHF	TGTGCCACCTCGGACAGTTATAATCAGCCCCAGCATTTT
TRBD1	TRBV6-5	-	TRBJ1-1	CASRGQGAQSTEAFF	TGTGCCAGCAGGGGACAGGGGGCGCAAAGCACTGAAGCTTTCTTT
-	TRBV28	-	TRBJ1-1	CASTRGGEGDTEAFF	TGTGCCAGCACCCGCGGTGGAGAGGGGGACACTGAAGCTTTCTTT
-	TRBV24-1	-	TRBJ2-1	CATSDRREEQFF	TGTGCCACCAGTGACCGCCGGGAAGAGCAGTTCTTC
-	TRBV5-1	once	TRBJ1-5	CASSLDGQPSEPQHF	TGCGCCAGCAGCTTGGATGGACAGCCTAGTGAGCCCCAGCATTTT
-	TRBV5-3	once	TRBJ2-7	CARSLKRTDSYEQYF	TGTGCCAGAAGCTTGAAAAGGACAGACTCCTACGAGCAGTACTTC
-	TRBV18	-	TRBJ1-1	CASSPGRSENTEAFF	TGTGCCAGCTCCCCGGGTCGGTCCGAGAACACTGAAGCTTTCTTT
-	TRBV9	once	TRBJ2-5	CASSVYGGETQYF	TGTGCCAGCAGCGTATATGGGGGGGAGACCCAGTACTTC
TRBD2	TRBV7-2	-	TRBJ2-7	CASSLLPGLALRTTEQYF	TGTGCCAGCAGCTTGTTGCCGGGACTAGCTCTGAGAACGACCGAGCAGTACTTC
TRBD2	TRBV7-2	-	TRBJ2-5	CASSLGFRGGPETQYF	TGTGCCAGCAGCTTGGGATTTCGGGGGGGCCCTGAGACCCAGTACTTC
-	TRBV30	once	TRBJ1-6	CAWSGRNRYNSPLHF	TGTGCCTGGAGTGGGCGGAACCGATACAATTCACCCCTCCACTTT
-	TRBV28	-	TRBJ1-4	CASSSYGGPNEKLFF	TGTGCCAGCAGTTCCTACGGGGGACCTAATGAAAAACTGTTTTTT
-	TRBV4-2	-	TRBJ1-2	CASSQDWQGNYGYTF	TGTGCCAGCAGCCAAGATTGGCAGGGGAACTATGGCTACACCTTC
-	TRBV2	-	TRBJ2-5	CASSEGPGGPRAQYF	TGTGCCAGCAGTGAAGGCCCCGGGGGGCCTCGGGCCCAGTACTTC
TRBD1	TRBV28	-	TRBJ1-6	CANSQGGGSPLHF	TGTGCCAACTCACAGGGGGGTGGCTCACCCCTCCACTTT